The 30 T cell receptor beta chains below come from one sample, sequenced in a study of T cells after posttransplantation cyclophosphamide. Measured with immunoSEQ multiplex PCR; TCRdb has only the in-frame clones, and not every one. The sample gives around 18,000 clones, 75% to 90% of which show up once; about 8.6% is in the top ten. The sample comprised memory CD4+ T cells sorted from blood. The receptors were sampled from a man aged 25 to 40 in good health and a related stem cell transplant donor.

This CDR3 reads CASISDTYEQYF. In DNA, the CDR3 is TGTGCCAGCATCTCGGACACCTACGAGCAGTACTTC. The chain carries TRBV6-5 and TRBJ2-7, with D perhaps TRBD1 (5 bases). This CDR3 is built from 12 residues. Germline V lookup: CDR1 MNHEY, CDR2 SVGAGI. Trimming stripped 7 bases from V and 2 bases from J, with 9 bases between.

This clone was detected a few times. The CDR3 loop reads CSVLSSTNTEAFF. Here the CDR3 DNA reads TGCAGCGTTTTGTCTAGCACGAACACTGAAGCTTTCTTT. The V call is TRBV29-1, the J call TRBJ1-1; D gene unclear. The germline V and J ends were trimmed by 5 bases and 1 base, with 11 bases remaining between them. Germline values: CDR1 SQVTM, CDR2 ANQGSEA. This CDR3 has 13 amino acids.

The sample holds a few counts of this clone. The chain has TRBV2 and TRBJ1-5; possibly TRBD1 for D (6 bases). Germline CDR1 is SNHLY and CDR2 is FYNNEI. This CDR3 contains 14 residues. V lost 2 bases and J lost 6, with 11 bases in between. The CDR3 DNA sequence: TGTGCCAGCAGTGAATCAGGGGCTGGTCAGCCCCAGCATTTT. The encoded protein is CASSESGAGQPQHF.

This clone was observed a single time. The chain links TRBV4-1 to TRBJ2-5, with TRBD2 matching over 12 bases. Germline V lookup: CDR1 MGHRA, CDR2 YSYEKL. This CDR3 comprises 18 residues. V was clipped by 0 bases and J by 3 bases; unmatched bases: 8. CDR3: CASSQERVTSGGKETQYF. Written as DNA, the CDR3 is TGCGCCAGCAGCCAAGAAAGAGTCACTAGCGGGGGGAAAGAGACCCAGTACTTC.

This clone was picked up a small number of times. The V gene is TRBV6-6, the J gene TRBJ1-4, with D tentatively TRBD1 (5 bases). Germline V gene sequence: CDR1 MNHNY, CDR2 SVGAGI (reference sequence). The CDR3 runs to 14 residues. V was cut by 6 bases and J by 8 bases, with 16 bases left in between. The CDR3 is CASRAGGDREKLFF. The CDR3 nucleotides read TGTGCCAGCAGGGCGGGGGGAGATCGGGAAAAACTGTTTTTT.

The genes are TRBV18 and TRBJ1-5; tentatively, D is TRBD1 (5 bases). Trimming shortened V by 5 bases and J by 0 bases, and 11 bases separated the two germline ends. The length of the CDR3 is 15 residues. The germline CDR1 and CDR2 sequences are KGHSH and LQKENI. CDR3 residues: CASSFDSPSNQPQHF. In nucleotides, the CDR3 is TGTGCCAGCTCATTCGACAGTCCTAGCAATCAGCCCCAGCATTTT.

The chain is built from TRBV6-1 and TRBJ2-5, with 8 nucleotides matching TRBD1. This CDR3 has 16 amino acids. From germline, CDR1 is MNHNS and CDR2 SASEGT. The ends lost 1 base at V and 5 bases at J; junction bases unmatched: 9. CDR3 residues: CASSEDRRGRRETQYF. CDR3 bases: TGTGCCAGCAGTGAAGATCGCAGGGGGCGCCGGGAGACCCAGTACTTC.

This chain uses TRBV7-7 with TRBJ2-5; perhaps TRBD1 as D (6 bases). The CDR3 sequence is 15 residues long. Trimming left V 5 bases short and J 5 bases short, with 18 bases between. Per the germline V gene, CDR1 is SSHAT and CDR2 is FNYEAQ (reference sequence). The CDR3 coding sequence is TGTGCCAGCAGCCGAGGAACAGGGTCACGGGAGACCCAGTACTTC. Translation: CASSRGTGSRETQYF.

CDR3 region: CASSDGEASEQYF. In DNA form, the CDR3 reads TGTGCCAGCAGTGATGGGGAGGCGTCCGAGCAGTACTTC. This chain links TRBV6-1 with TRBJ2-7, with D possibly matching TRBD2 (6 bases). Germline values: CDR1 MNHNS, CDR2 SASEGT. CDR3 size: 13 residues. The ends were cut back, 3 bases at V and 6 bases at J, with 12 bases in the middle.

V usage is TRBV7-2 and J usage is TRBJ1-6, with D unresolved. Germline CDR1 is SGHTA and CDR2 is FQGNSA. The CDR3 is 15 residues long. V was pared by 8 bases and J by 0 bases, with 11 bases between. The CDR3 reads CASGQTTSYNSPLHF. In nucleotides, the CDR3 is TGTGCCAGCGGTCAGACTACCTCCTATAATTCACCCCTCCACTTT.

The gene calls are TRBV27 and TRBJ2-7, with TRBD2 as a possible D gene (5 bases). The CDR3 spans 13 residues. Germline V gives CDR1 MNHEY, CDR2 SMNVEV (reference sequence). V was cut by 2 bases and J by 5 bases, with 10 bases left in between. The CDR3 bases are TGTGCCAGCAGTTTAATAAGAGGGCACGAGCAGTACTTC. This gives the protein CASSLIRGHEQYF.

The rearrangement uses TRBV2 and TRBJ2-5; D not resolved. The J call could be wrong; TRBJ2-7 is a better fit for the DNA end. From germline, CDR1 is SNHLY and CDR2 FYNNEI. This CDR3 region has 12 residues. CDR3 sequence: CASNPSTYEQYF. The CDR3 DNA sequence: TGTGCCAGCAACCCAAGTACCTACGAGCAGTACTTC.

The chain employs TRBV27 and TRBJ2-3, with 10 bases fitting TRBD1. V lost 9 bases, J lost 8 bases, and 14 bases stayed unmatched. The CDR3 totals 15 residues. The germline gives CDR1 MNHEY, CDR2 SMNVEV (reference sequence). CDR3 sequence: CASRLGGQGFGTQYF. DNA for the CDR3: TGTGCCAGTCGCCTGGGGGGACAGGGGTTTGGTACGCAGTATTTT.

The chain uses TRBV5-5 and TRBJ2-6, with D maybe TRBD2 (7 bases). The V and J ends lost 1 base and 0 bases respectively, with 11 bases between them. The CDR3 is 17 amino acids. CDR1 is SGHKS, CDR2 YYEKEE, per germline (reference sequence). This CDR3 is CASSLRGGSSGANVLTF. DNA of the CDR3: TGTGCCAGCAGCTTGAGGGGGGGGAGCTCTGGGGCCAACGTCCTGACTTTC.

The V call is TRBV28, the J call TRBJ2-7, with D maybe TRBD1 (6 bases). Looked up from germline, CDR1 is MDHEN and CDR2 is SYDVKM. Trimming shortened V by 4 bases and J by 0 bases, and 10 bases separated the two germline ends. The CDR3 length is 14 residues. CDR3 DNA: TGTGCCAGCAGTTCAGGGGCAGCCTCCTACGAGCAGTACTTC. Its translation: CASSSGAASYEQYF.

There are a few counts of this clone. This sequence joins TRBV14 and TRBJ2-1, with a possible D match to TRBD2 (5 bases). The CDR3 runs 13 residues. In germline, CDR1 is SGHDN, CDR2 FVKESK. Between the trimmed V and J ends, which lost 1 base and 10 bases, there was a span of 11 bases. The CDR3: CASSQGRGKEQFF. CDR3 DNA sequence: TGTGCCAGCAGCCAAGGACGGGGTAAGGAGCAGTTCTTC. Together with reference TRBV14 and TRBJ2-1, the CDR3 gives the full variable domain: EAGVTQFPSHSVIEKGQTVTLRCDPISGHDNLYWYRRVMGKEIKFLLHFVKESKQDESGMPNNRFLAERTGGTYSTLKVQPAELEDSGVYFCASSQGRGKEQFFGPGTRLTVL.

As regards this clone: Other DNA sequences in the sample encode the same CDR3. This chain joins TRBV5-1 and TRBJ2-4, with 12 positions matching TRBD2. This CDR3 has 18 amino acids. J gave up 1 base and V 1 base, and 6 bases lay outside the gene matches. Germline values: CDR1 SGHRS, CDR2 YFSETQ. The CDR3 protein is CASSLLAGGPGAKNIQYF. CDR3 nucleotide sequence: TGCGCCAGCAGCTTGCTAGCGGGGGGGCCAGGGGCCAAAAACATTCAGTACTTC. Full variable domain (remainder filled in from reference TRBV5-1 and TRBJ2-4): KAGVTQTPRYLIKTRGQQVTLSCSPISGHRSVSWYQQTPGQGLQFLFEYFSETQRNKGNFPGRFSGRQFSNSRSEMNVSTLELGDSALYLCASSLLAGGPGAKNIQYFGAGTRLSVL.

The chain couples TRBV7-3 to TRBJ1-1, with D perhaps matching TRBD1 (5 bases). The CDR3 totals 14 residues. The germline V gene has CDR1 SGHTA and CDR2 FQGTGA. The V end was cut by 5 bases, the J end by 4 bases, with 14 bases between. The CDR3 spells CASSLSGGGTEAFF. The DNA of the CDR3 is TGTGCCAGCAGCCTCTCGGGGGGGGGCACTGAAGCTTTCTTT.

Only one count was recorded for this clone. V is TRBV11-2 and J is TRBJ1-1; 10 bases line up with TRBD1. Germline CDR1 and CDR2: SGHAT and FQNNGV. This CDR3 is 16 amino acids long. The V and J ends lost 7 bases and 4 bases, in that order; junction bases with no gene match: 12. CDR3 protein: CASTSWTGGRGTEAFF. The DNA of the CDR3 is TGTGCCAGCACCTCTTGGACAGGGGGTAGAGGCACTGAAGCTTTCTTT.

V is TRBV12-5 and J is TRBJ2-1; 7 positions agree with TRBD1. Germline V CDR1 and CDR2: LGHNT, FRNRAP. V shed 2 bases and J 10 bases; nucleotides not matched to a gene: 5. The CDR3 has 13 residues. CDR3 sequence: CASGLTGDGEQFF. The CDR3 coding sequence is TGTGCTAGTGGTTTGACAGGGGATGGGGAGCAGTTCTTC.

The chain couples TRBV7-2 to TRBJ1-4, with D possibly being TRBD1 (5 bases). In germline, CDR1 is SGHTA, CDR2 FQGNSA. Trimming took 5 bases from V and 5 from J, leaving 12 bases between them. The CDR3 contains 14 residues. The CDR3 loop is CASSRGRANEKLFF. The CDR3 region has the DNA TGTGCCAGCAGCCGGGGGAGGGCCAATGAAAAACTGTTTTTT. Full variable domain (remainder filled in from reference TRBV7-2 and TRBJ1-4): GAGVSQSPSNKVTEKGKDVELRCDPISGHTALYWYRQSLGQGLEFLIYFQGNSAPDKSGLPSDRFSAERTGGSVSTLTIQRTQQEDSAVYLCASSRGRANEKLFFGSGTQLSVL.

The V and J genes are TRBV7-2 and TRBJ2-3, with D possibly TRBD1 on 8 matching bases. CDR3 length: 17 residues. Trimming pared 5 bases from V and 3 bases from J, leaving 21 bases between. Germline CDR1 and CDR2: SGHTA and FQGNSA. The CDR3 region is CASSARQGRGFTDTQYF. Written as DNA, the CDR3 is TGTGCCAGCAGCGCCCGACAGGGGAGGGGTTTTACAGATACGCAGTATTTT.

CDR3 protein: CASSLGGSPSYEQYF. The CDR3 DNA reads TGTGCCAGCAGTTTAGGGGGGTCCCCCTCCTACGAGCAGTACTTC. V is TRBV27 and J is TRBJ2-7, with D maybe TRBD2 (6 bases). Trimming pared 2 bases from V and 0 bases from J, leaving 11 bases between. Germline-derived CDR1 and CDR2 are MNHEY and SMNVEV (reference sequence). CDR3 length equals 15 residues.

The chain links TRBV28 to TRBJ2-7, with 9 bases matching TRBD1. The germline V gene has CDR1 MDHEN and CDR2 SYDVKM. With V trimmed by 6 bases and J by 1 base, 7 bases remained unmatched. There are 15 residues in the CDR3. The chain's CDR3 is CASRGPGQGSYEQYF. Written as DNA, the CDR3 is TGTGCCAGCAGGGGACCGGGACAGGGTTCCTACGAGCAGTACTTC.

V gene TRBV7-9 combines with J gene TRBJ2-1; TRBD2 agrees at 7 bases. CDR1 and CDR2 (germline): SEHNR, FQNEAQ (reference sequence). The CDR3 covers 17 residues. The V segment lost 3 bases and the J segment 0 bases; nucleotides outside the gene matches: 8. The DNA of the CDR3 is TGTGCCAGCAGCTTTTTTATGGGGGGGAACTCCTACAATGAGCAGTTCTTC. This codes for CASSFFMGGNSYNEQFF.

The chain uses TRBV18 and TRBJ1-2; 9 nucleotides line up with TRBD1. The CDR3 has 15 residues. Germline assignment: CDR1 KGHSH and CDR2 LQKENI. V lost 3 bases and J lost 4; bases outside the gene matches: 6. This chain's CDR3 is CASSPDRGGGYGYTF. For the CDR3, the DNA is TGTGCCAGCTCACCGGACAGGGGCGGGGGCTATGGCTACACCTTC. The full variable domain, rest sourced from reference TRBV18 and TRBJ1-2, is NAGVMQNPRHLVRRRGQEARLRCSPMKGHSHVYWYRQLPEEGLKFMVYLQKENIIDESGMPKERFSAEFPKEGPSILRIQQVVRGDSAAYFCASSPDRGGGYGYTFGSGTRLTVV.

V usage is TRBV5-1 and J usage is TRBJ2-3, with a tentative D call TRBD1 (6 bases). This CDR3 contains 14 residues. Germline loops: CDR1 SGHRS, CDR2 YFSETQ. Trimming shortened V by 7 bases and J by 2 bases, and 14 bases separated the two germline ends. CDR3 loop: CASGAQGFTDTQYF. In nucleotides, the CDR3 is TGCGCCAGCGGCGCACAGGGCTTCACAGATACGCAGTATTTT.

This rearrangement joins TRBV9 to TRBJ1-6; D perhaps matches TRBD1 (5 bases). Trimming left V 7 bases short and J 9 bases short, with 17 bases between. The germline gives CDR1 SGDLS, CDR2 YYNGEE. The CDR3 is 14 amino acids. The CDR3 DNA reads as TGTGCCAGCCGAGGGGAGGGCTTTATTTCACCCCTCCACTTT. Residues: CASRGEGFISPLHF.

The chain recombines TRBV6-1 with TRBJ1-5, with TRBD1 as a possible D gene (6 bases). In germline, CDR1 is MNHNS, CDR2 SASEGT. This CDR3 has 13 amino acids. V gave up 4 bases and J gave up 2 bases, with 6 bases separating them. In nucleotides, the CDR3 is TGTGCCAGCAGTGCAGGGGGCAATCAGCCCCAGCATTTT. This translates into CASSAGGNQPQHF.

This chain uses TRBV4-2 with TRBJ1-2; D is undetermined. The germline gives CDR1 LGHNA, CDR2 YNFKEQ. There are 13 residues in the CDR3. V lost 5 bases to trimming and J lost 2 bases, with 9 bases between them. CDR3 coding DNA: TGTGCCAGCAGCTTTGAACAGAACTATGGCTACACCTTC. Encoded protein: CASSFEQNYGYTF.